The source of this T cell receptor beta chain is a study of early T cells in non-severe SARS-CoV-2 infection. Ten or more counts support this clonotype. Attachment of unique molecular identifiers to individual cDNA molecules was performed. TCRdb itself ran the 5' RACE reads through MiXCR, one entry per CDR3 protein. The table lists about 80,000 distinct CDR3 sequences, roughly 12% of them singletons, with roughly 3% in the top ten. Germline-derived CDR1 and CDR2 are MNHEY and SMNVEV (reference sequence). The CDR3 consists of 13 residues. V was cut by 6 bases and J by 6 bases, with 14 bases left in between.

V is TRBV27 and J is TRBJ1-1; TRBD1 might be the D (6 bases). The sequence came from an adult who was a healthcare worker with PCR-confirmed SARS-CoV-2 infection or an uninfected control (not recorded which). The sequencing sample was made of whole blood. This CDR3 is CASSTRGVSEAFF. In DNA form, the CDR3 reads TGTGCCAGCAGCACAAGGGGGGTATCTGAAGCTTTCTTT.